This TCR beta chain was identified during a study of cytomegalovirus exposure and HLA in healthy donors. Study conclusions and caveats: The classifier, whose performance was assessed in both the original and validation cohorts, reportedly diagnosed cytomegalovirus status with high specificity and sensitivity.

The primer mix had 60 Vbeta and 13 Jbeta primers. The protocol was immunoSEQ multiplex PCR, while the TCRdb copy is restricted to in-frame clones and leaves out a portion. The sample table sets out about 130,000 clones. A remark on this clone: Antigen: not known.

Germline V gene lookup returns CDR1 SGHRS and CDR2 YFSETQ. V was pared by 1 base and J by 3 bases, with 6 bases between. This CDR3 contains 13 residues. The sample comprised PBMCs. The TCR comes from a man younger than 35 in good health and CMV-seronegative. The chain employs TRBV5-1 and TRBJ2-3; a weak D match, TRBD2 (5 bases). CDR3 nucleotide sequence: TGCGCCAGCAGCTTGACGGGGACAGATACGCAGTATTTT. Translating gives CASSLTGTDTQYF.